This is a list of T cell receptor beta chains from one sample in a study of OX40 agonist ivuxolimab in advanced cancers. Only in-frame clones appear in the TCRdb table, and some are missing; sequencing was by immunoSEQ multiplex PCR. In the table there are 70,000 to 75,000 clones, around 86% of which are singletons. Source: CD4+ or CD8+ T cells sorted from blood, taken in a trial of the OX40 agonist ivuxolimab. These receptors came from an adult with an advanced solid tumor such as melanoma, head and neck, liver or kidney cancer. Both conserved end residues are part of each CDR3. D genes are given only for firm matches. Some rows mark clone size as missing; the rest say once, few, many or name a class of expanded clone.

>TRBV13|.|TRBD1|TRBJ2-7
TGTGCCAGCAGCTCGCAGTACGGGACAGGGAGAGGACGCGAGCAGTACTTC
CASSSQYGTGRGREQYF
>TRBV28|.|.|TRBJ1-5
TGTGCCAGCAGTTTATTGACAACGGGCAATCAGCCCCAGCATTTT
CASSLLTTGNQPQHF
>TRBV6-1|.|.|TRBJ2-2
TGTGCCAGCAGTGAGAGCTTCACCGGGGAGCTGTTTTTT
CASSESFTGELFF
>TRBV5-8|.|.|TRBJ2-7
TGTGCCAGCAGCGCCGTGGACTACCAGTACTTC
CASSAVDYQYF
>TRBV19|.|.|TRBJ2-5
TGTGCCAGTAGTATAGATCGGACGGGACAAGAGACCCAGTACTTC
CASSIDRTGQETQYF
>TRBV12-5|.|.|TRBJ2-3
TGTGCTAGTGACTCGGACCATCAACACAGAGGTACGCAGTATTTT
CASDSDHQHRGTQYF
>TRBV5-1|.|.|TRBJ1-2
TGCGCCAGCAGCTCACGTCCTAACTATGGCTACACCTTC
CASSSRPNYGYTF
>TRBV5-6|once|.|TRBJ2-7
TGTGCCAGCAGCTTAGGGGGGGAACAGTACTTC
CASSLGGEQYF
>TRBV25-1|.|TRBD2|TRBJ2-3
TGTGCCAGCGCGACTAGCTTGAGGTCAGATACGCAGTATTTT
CASATSLRSDTQYF
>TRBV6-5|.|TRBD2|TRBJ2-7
TGTGCCAGCAGCCTGAGACTAGCGGGGGCCTACGAGCAGTACTTC
CASSLRLAGAYEQYF
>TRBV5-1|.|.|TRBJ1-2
TGCGCCAGCAGCTTGGAGAGGGTTAACTATGGCTACACCTTC
CASSLERVNYGYTF
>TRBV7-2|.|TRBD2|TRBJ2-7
TGTGCCAGCAGCTCCCTAGCGGGGGGGGACGAGCAGTACTTC
CASSSLAGGDEQYF
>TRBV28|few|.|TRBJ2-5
TGTGCCAGCAGGCAAGCTAACCAAGAGACCCAGTACTTC
CASRQANQETQYF
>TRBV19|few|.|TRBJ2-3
TGTGCCAGTAGGCCTAGGGGAGCTGGGACAGATACGCAGTATTTT
CASRPRGAGTDTQYF
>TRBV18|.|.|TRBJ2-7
TGTGCCAGCTCACCCGCGGACAGTCTCGAGCAGTACTTC
CASSPADSLEQYF
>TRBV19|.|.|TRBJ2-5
TGTGCCAGTAGTACCCCTTGGGCAGGTCAAGAGACCCAGTACTTC
CASSTPWAGQETQYF
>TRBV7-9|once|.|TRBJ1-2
TGTGCCAGCAGCTTAGCGGTGGCAGATCAAGGCTACACCTTC
CASSLAVADQGYTF